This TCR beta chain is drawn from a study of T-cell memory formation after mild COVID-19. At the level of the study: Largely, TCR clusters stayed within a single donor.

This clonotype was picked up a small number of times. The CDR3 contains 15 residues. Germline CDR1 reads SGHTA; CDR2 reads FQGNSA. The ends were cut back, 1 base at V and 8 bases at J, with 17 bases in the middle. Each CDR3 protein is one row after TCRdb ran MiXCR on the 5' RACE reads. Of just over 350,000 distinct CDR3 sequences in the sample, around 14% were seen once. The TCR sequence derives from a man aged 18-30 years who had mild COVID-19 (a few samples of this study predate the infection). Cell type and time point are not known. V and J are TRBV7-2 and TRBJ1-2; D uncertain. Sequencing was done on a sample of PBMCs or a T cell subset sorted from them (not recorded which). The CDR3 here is CASSLGLVPVNGYTF. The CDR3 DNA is TGTGCCAGCAGCTTAGGGCTGGTGCCCGTTAACGGCTACACCTTC.